A single sample gave rise to the 13 T cell receptor beta chains below, sequenced in a study of monozygotic twins with inflammatory bowel disease. With the 5' RACE reads reprocessed, TCRdb shows one record per CDR3 protein and no DNA. Here the sample table reports a few hundred thousand distinct CDR3 sequences. The sample comprised blood. The receptor set was obtained from a human donor with ulcerative colitis or Crohn's disease, or a healthy co-twin of an affected twin (not recorded which).

The rearrangement uses TRBV6-5 and TRBJ2-1; TCRdb outputs TRBD2, but without DNA this stays unchecked. The CDR3 length is 18 residues. The germline gives CDR1 MNHEY, CDR2 SVGAGI. CDR3: CASSFPGTSGATPDEQFF.

The chain uses TRBV10-3 and TRBJ2-5; the TCRdb D gene call, TRBD1, has no DNA to confirm it. CDR3 size: 16 residues. Germline CDR1 reads ENHRY; CDR2 reads SYGVKD. The CDR3 spells CAISESTGGLDETQYF.

This chain connects TRBV19 to TRBJ1-4; TCRdb outputs TRBD1, but without DNA this stays unchecked. This CDR3 is 13 amino acids long. CDR1 is LNHDA, CDR2 SQIVND, per germline (reference sequence). CDR3 protein: CATADTTNEKLFF.

The CDR3 here is CASSLAGRQGTSTGANVLTF. The genes are TRBV11-1 and TRBJ2-6; TCRdb indicates TRBD1, and absent DNA this call remains unverified. The CDR3 covers 20 residues. The V gene's germline CDR1 is SGHAT and CDR2 FQDESV (reference sequence). The whole variable domain, remainder taken from reference TRBV11-1 and TRBJ2-6, is EAEVAQSPRYKITEKSQAVAFWCDPISGHATLYWYRQILGQGPELLVQFQDESVVDDSQLPKDRFSAERLKGVDSTLKIQPAELGDSAMYLCASSLAGRQGTSTGANVLTFGAGSRLTVL.

J is TRBJ2-1 and V is TRBV18; no DNA is available, so the TRBD1 call from TCRdb remains unchecked. The CDR3 is 17 amino acids. Germline lookup yields CDR1 KGHSH and CDR2 LQKENI. The CDR3 here is CASSPSGAGRSYNEQFF. The variable domain in full, with the rest retrieved from reference TRBV18 and TRBJ2-1, is NAGVMQNPRHLVRRRGQEARLRCSPMKGHSHVYWYRQLPEEGLKFMVYLQKENIIDESGMPKERFSAEFPKEGPSILRIQQVVRGDSAAYFCASSPSGAGRSYNEQFFGPGTRLTVL.

This sequence joins TRBV7-7 and TRBJ2-2; TCRdb names TRBD1, which stays unverified in the absence of DNA. Germline CDR1 reads SSHAT; CDR2 reads FNYEAQ (reference sequence). The CDR3 length is 19 residues. The CDR3 sequence is CASSKEDRARQGRTGELFF. The full variable domain, rest sourced from reference TRBV7-7 and TRBJ2-2, is GAGVSQSPRYKVTKRGQDVTLRCDPISSHATLYWYQQALGQGPEFLTYFNYEAQPDKSGLPSDRFSAERPEGSISTLTIQRTEQRDSAMYRCASSKEDRARQGRTGELFFGEGSRLTVL.

The chain carries TRBV7-8 and TRBJ2-7; there is no DNA to check the TCRdb D call of TRBD1. This CDR3 region has 14 residues. Germline CDR1 and CDR2: SGHVS and FQNEAQ. CDR3 amino acids: CASEERGATYEQYF.

The V and J genes are TRBV20-1 and TRBJ2-7; TCRdb returns TRBD2, unconfirmable since there is no DNA. The CDR3 consists of 13 residues. Per germline, CDR1 DFQATT and CDR2 SNEGSKA (reference sequence). The CDR3 loop is CSANSGGIYEQYF.

V is TRBV6-2 or TRBV6-3 and J is TRBJ2-5; TCRdb returns TRBD1, unconfirmable since there is no DNA. From germline, CDR1 is MNHEY and CDR2 SVGEGT. The CDR3 runs 14 residues. The CDR3 here is CASSPGTLGETQYF.

V is TRBV27 and J is TRBJ2-7; TCRdb designates TRBD1, a call that cannot be tested without DNA. CDR1 and CDR2 from the germline V gene are MNHEY and SMNVEV (reference sequence). The CDR3 sequence is 15 residues long. CDR3 loop: CASSLLGQGAREQYF.

The gene calls are TRBV6-5 and TRBJ2-3; absent DNA, TCRdb's TRBD1 call cannot be checked. Germline CDR1 MNHEY, CDR2 SVGAGI. CDR3 length equals 16 residues. The CDR3 is CASSYSSGGRTDTQYF.

This chain links TRBV7-2 with TRBJ1-1; TCRdb's D call, TRBD1, is unchecked because there is no DNA. Germline CDR1 reads SGHTA; CDR2 reads FQGNSA. This CDR3 has 15 residues. The CDR3 sequence is CASSIRDRGRTEAFF.

This chain joins TRBV4-3 and TRBJ2-3; no DNA is available, so the TRBD1 call from TCRdb remains unchecked. Germline CDR1 is LGHNA and CDR2 is YSLEER. The CDR3 extends over 16 amino acids. CDR3 sequence reads: CASSQGRDRATDTQYF.